Shown below are 24 T cell receptor beta chains from a single sample sequenced in a study of Ad26.COV2.S vaccination and SARS-CoV-2 variants. Sample treatment: over 15 received Ad26.COV2.S at low or high dose, single or two shots; about five received placebo; per-sample allocation not given. Sampling occurred on day 63 after the first vaccine or placebo injection. Measured with immunoSEQ multiplex PCR; TCRdb has only the in-frame clones, and not every one. The repertoire holds roughly 350,000 clones, with over 75% as singletons. This sample comprised peripheral blood, obtained in a trial of Ad26.COV2.S vaccine versus placebo. Every receptor here comes from a person aged 18 to 65 who received the Ad26.COV2.S COVID-19 vaccine or a placebo.

The chain links TRBV6-5 to TRBJ1-1; D is perhaps TRBD1 (6 bases). This CDR3 region has 15 residues. The V end lost 7 bases, the J end lost 1 base, and 16 bases lay between the germline ends. Germline assignment: CDR1 MNHEY and CDR2 SVGAGI. CDR3 coding DNA: TGTGCCAGCAAAGGGGGGCTGTGGGAGAACACTGAAGCTTTCTTT. Translated, it gives CASKGGLWENTEAFF.

The rearrangement joins TRBV11-2 to TRBJ1-1, with TRBD1 matching over 9 bases. V lost 0 bases to trimming and J lost 0 bases; unmatched junction nucleotides: 11. The CDR3 spans 19 residues. Looked up from germline, CDR1 is SGHAT and CDR2 is FQNNGV. CDR3 nucleotide sequence: TGTGCCAGCAGCTTAGACACAGGGGGCTACCACTCAATGAACACTGAAGCTTTCTTT. This sequence encodes CASSLDTGGYHSMNTEAFF.

In DNA form, the CDR3 reads TGTGCCACCCGACAGGCCGTCGCTAACTATGGCTACACCTTC. This codes for CATRQAVANYGYTF. The genes are TRBV28 and TRBJ1-2, with D possibly being TRBD1 (6 bases). The CDR3 is made up of 14 amino acids. Germline values: CDR1 MDHEN, CDR2 SYDVKM. Deletions cut 10 bases from V and 0 bases from J, with 15 bases between.

The rearrangement uses TRBV7-8 and TRBJ1-2; D gene unclear. Trimming stripped 2 bases from V and 0 bases from J, with 10 bases between. Germline CDR1 SGHVS, CDR2 FQNEAQ. CDR3 length equals 15 residues. CDR3 nucleotide sequence: TGTGCCAGCAGCTTATGGGTCAGCGCTAACTATGGCTACACCTTC. This gives the protein CASSLWVSANYGYTF.

In the case of this clone: Other DNA sequences within the sample encode an identical CDR3. The V call is TRBV18, the J call TRBJ1-5; D not resolved. The germline CDR1 and CDR2 sequences are KGHSH and LQKENI. The ends were cut back, 1 base at V and 4 bases at J, with 5 bases in the middle. The CDR3 has 13 amino acids. This chain's CDR3 is CASSPQGNQPQHF. The CDR3 DNA is TGTGCCAGCTCACCACAGGGTAATCAGCCCCAGCATTTT.

The V call is TRBV4-2, the J call TRBJ1-2, with 7 bases identical to TRBD1. The CDR3 runs to 16 residues. Looked up from germline, CDR1 is LGHNA and CDR2 is YNFKEQ. V lost 1 base and J lost 2; bases outside the gene matches: 7. For the CDR3, the DNA is TGTGCCAGCAGCCAAGGACAGGGACTGCGAAACTATGGCTACACCTTC. It yields the protein CASSQGQGLRNYGYTF.

The V call is TRBV6-5, the J call TRBJ1-4; D unresolved. V was cut by 0 bases and J by 4 bases, with 3 bases left in between. This CDR3 spans 13 amino acids. Germline V gene lookup returns CDR1 MNHEY and CDR2 SVGAGI. CDR3 in DNA: TGTGCCAGCAGTTACTCCCTTAATGAAAAACTGTTTTTT. Protein product: CASSYSLNEKLFF.

The chain uses TRBV3-1 (or the pseudogene TRBV3-2) and TRBJ2-3; D not resolved. V was cut by 0 bases and J by 0 bases, with 7 bases left in between. Germline-derived CDR1 and CDR2 are LGHDT and YNNKEL (reference sequence). The CDR3 runs 15 residues. CDR3 sequence reads: CASSQDVRSTDTQYF. The CDR3 nucleotides read TGTGCCAGCAGCCAAGATGTCCGCAGCACAGATACGCAGTATTTT.

The gene calls are TRBV11-3 and TRBJ2-1; no reliable D call. CDR1 is SGHNT and CDR2 is YENEEA in the germline V gene. Deletions cut 2 bases from V and 0 bases from J, with 8 bases between. There are 15 residues in the CDR3. In DNA, the CDR3 is TGTGCCAGCAGCTTAAGGCTCAGCTCCTACAATGAGCAGTTCTTC. As protein: CASSLRLSSYNEQFF.

For this clone: Additional DNA sequences in this sample encode the identical CDR3. The CDR3 region is CAWSRGGDNSPLHF. CDR3 in DNA: TGTGCCTGGAGTAGGGGGGGAGATAATTCACCCCTCCACTTT. The chain carries TRBV30 and TRBJ1-6, with D possibly matching TRBD1 (6 bases). The CDR3 is 14 amino acids. Germline V gives CDR1 GTSNPN, CDR2 SVGIG (reference sequence). With 2 bases removed from V and 5 bases from J, the gap between germline ends came to 10 bases. The full variable domain, with the rest looked up from reference TRBV30 and TRBJ1-6, is SQTIHQWPATLVQPVGSPLSLECTVEGTSNPNLYWYRQAAGRGLQLLFYSVGIGQISSEVPQNLSASRPQDRQFILSSKKLLLSDSGFYLCAWSRGGDNSPLHFGNGTRLTVT.

This chain connects TRBV7-3 to TRBJ2-1, with D possibly called TRBD1 or TRBD2 (7 bases each). The CDR3 totals 15 residues. V was clipped by 5 bases and J by 2 bases, with 13 bases between them. Germline V gene data show CDR1 as SGHTA and CDR2 as FQGTGA. The DNA for the CDR3 is TGTGCCAGCAGCCCCCAGGGGGGGCCCTACAATGAGCAGTTCTTC. Amino acids: CASSPQGGPYNEQFF.

In its sample, this clone was seen once. The chain employs TRBV5-1 and TRBJ1-4; 7 bases map to TRBD1. The V gene end was trimmed by 4 bases and the J gene end by 7 bases; junction bases not matched to a gene: 7. Germline CDR1 and CDR2: SGHRS and YFSETQ. The CDR3 is 14 amino acids. The CDR3 spells CASSQGDDIEKLFF. The CDR3 bases are TGCGCCAGCAGCCAGGGGGATGATATTGAAAAACTGTTTTTT.

This clone was seen once. The gene calls are TRBV7-2 and TRBJ1-3, with D perhaps matching TRBD1 (6 bases). V shed 1 base and J shed 4 bases, with 11 bases lying between them. The CDR3 sequence is 15 residues long. CDR1 and CDR2 (germline): SGHTA, FQGNSA. Written as DNA, the CDR3 is TGTGCCAGCAGCTTAGAGGGGGTTATAGGAAACACCATATATTTT. Translated, it gives CASSLEGVIGNTIYF.

This chain links TRBV3-1 (or the pseudogene TRBV3-2) with TRBJ1-1; tentatively, D is TRBD1 (6 bases). The V end was cut by 4 bases, the J end by 3 bases, with 15 bases between. The CDR3 is made up of 15 amino acids. CDR1 and CDR2 from the germline V gene are LGHDT and YNNKEL (reference sequence). The CDR3 DNA reads TGTGCCAGCAGCCCCCTGGGGGGGCGCGACACTGAAGCTTTCTTT. It specifies CASSPLGGRDTEAFF.

The genes are TRBV5-1 and TRBJ1-1, with a weak D call TRBD1 (6 bases). Trimming took off 5 bases at V and 5 bases at J, with 13 bases between the two ends. Germline V CDR1 and CDR2: SGHRS, YFSETQ. This CDR3 is built from 13 residues. DNA for the CDR3: TGCGCCAGCAGATCCACAGGGAGTACTGAAGCTTTCTTT. This translates into CASRSTGSTEAFF.

J is TRBJ2-7 and V is TRBV27; 11 bases match TRBD1. Per germline, CDR1 MNHEY and CDR2 SMNVEV (reference sequence). V shed 6 bases, J shed 2 bases, and the junction held 9 bases outside the gene matches. This CDR3 comprises 16 residues. The CDR3 here is CASSPLPGQGAYEQYF. Written as DNA, the CDR3 is TGTGCCAGCAGCCCCCTCCCGGGACAGGGGGCCTACGAGCAGTACTTC.

The chain is built from TRBV10-3 and TRBJ1-5; TRBD1 aligns across 7 bases. The CDR3 is 14 residues long. In germline, CDR1 is ENHRY, CDR2 SYGVKD. V shed 4 bases and J 2 bases; nucleotides not matched to a gene: 2. CDR3 sequence: CAISGQGGNQPQHF. In DNA form, the CDR3 reads TGTGCCATCAGTGGACAGGGCGGCAATCAGCCCCAGCATTTT.

This clone was observed once. This chain uses TRBV5-1 with TRBJ1-1; 9 bases map to TRBD1. CDR3 length: 16 amino acids. Germline CDR1 reads SGHRS; CDR2 reads YFSETQ. V trimming: 3 bases; J trimming: 3 bases; junction bases outside the gene matches: 9. CDR3 sequence (DNA): TGCGCCAGCAGCTCAACAGGGGGCCGGGGGGACACTGAAGCTTTCTTT. The encoded protein is CASSSTGGRGDTEAFF.

The chain carries TRBV4-3 and TRBJ2-6; D ambiguous. CDR3 length: 16 amino acids. V lost 1 base and J lost 0, with 7 bases in between. Germline-derived CDR1 and CDR2 are LGHNA and YSLEER. CDR3 DNA sequence: TGCGCCAGCAGCCAAGTACCCCCCTCTGGGGCCAACGTCCTGACTTTC. This codes for CASSQVPPSGANVLTF.

V gene TRBV5-1 combines with J gene TRBJ1-2, with a tentative D call TRBD1 (6 bases). The V gene lost 3 bases and the J gene lost 2 bases, with 11 bases spanning the gap. The CDR3 runs to 14 residues. Germline-derived CDR1 and CDR2 are SGHRS and YFSETQ. The DNA for the CDR3 is TGCGCCAGCAGCTCCGGACAGAGAAACTATGGCTACACCTTC. Residues: CASSSGQRNYGYTF.

The rearrangement joins TRBV4-1 to TRBJ1-5; 7 bases align to TRBD1. Germline assignment: CDR1 MGHRA and CDR2 YSYEKL. The CDR3 consists of 16 residues. V lost 0 bases to trimming and J lost 6 bases; unmatched junction nucleotides: 8. The CDR3 DNA is TGCGCCAGCAGCCAAGATACCGGGACAGAAAGTCAGCCCCAGCATTTT. Translating gives CASSQDTGTESQPQHF.

On this clone itself: The sample carries other DNA sequences with the same CDR3. This rearrangement joins TRBV30 to TRBJ1-5; D remains ambiguous. The V and J ends lost 0 bases and 4 bases respectively, with 7 bases between them. This CDR3 is built from 13 residues. Germline V gene data show CDR1 as GTSNPN and CDR2 as SVGIG (reference sequence). The CDR3 DNA reads TGTGCCTGGAGTGTTGCGGGGAATCAGCCCCAGCATTTT. Amino acid sequence: CAWSVAGNQPQHF.

The CDR3 region is CASSLGQGGYTF. DNA of the CDR3: TGCGCCAGCAGCTTGGGGCAGGGCGGCTACACCTTC. The rearrangement uses TRBV5-1 and TRBJ1-2; maybe TRBD1 (5 bases). The CDR3 length is 12 residues. Germline-derived CDR1 and CDR2 are SGHRS and YFSETQ. The ends were cut back, 0 bases at V and 8 bases at J, with 8 bases in the middle. The full variable domain, in which reference TRBV5-1 and TRBJ1-2 provide the parts outside the CDR3, is KAGVTQTPRYLIKTRGQQVTLSCSPISGHRSVSWYQQTPGQGLQFLFEYFSETQRNKGNFPGRFSGRQFSNSRSEMNVSTLELGDSALYLCASSLGQGGYTFGSGTRLTVV.

As DNA, the CDR3 is TGTGCCAGCAGCCCTTTTAGCGGGGGGACCTACGAGCAGTACTTC. Its protein product is CASSPFSGGTYEQYF. This chain links TRBV7-2 with TRBJ2-7; 10 bases are shared with TRBD2. Trimming at V came to 5 bases and at J to 2 bases, leaving 6 bases not matched to a gene. Germline CDR1 reads SGHTA; CDR2 reads FQGNSA. The CDR3 is 15 amino acids.